The source of this T cell receptor beta chain is a study of blood T cell repertoires in COVID-19. The table came from immunoSEQ multiplex PCR; TCRdb's copy has only in-frame clones and leaves some out. The sample yields 300,000 to 400,000 clones, roughly 86% seen once. Germline V CDR1 and CDR2: SGHVS, FNYEAQ. This CDR3 comprises 17 residues. The junction had 7 bases not matched to a gene; V was cut back by 4 bases and J by 2 bases. The chain uses TRBV7-6 and TRBJ1-4, with 10 bases that match TRBD1. The TCR originated in a woman aged 70-85 years with COVID-19, enrolled during active disease. Material for sequencing was peripheral blood. CDR3 sequence reads: CASSYGQGGRTNEKLFF. In DNA, the CDR3 is TGTGCCAGCAGCTATGGACAGGGGGGGAGGACTAATGAAAAACTGTTTTTT. Supplemented by reference TRBV7-6 and TRBJ1-4, the full variable domain reads GAGVSQSPRYKVTKRGQDVALRCDPISGHVSLYWYRQALGQGPEFLTYFNYEAQQDKSGLPNDRFSAERPEGSISTLTIQRTEQRDSAMYRCASSYGQGGRTNEKLFFGSGTQLSVL.